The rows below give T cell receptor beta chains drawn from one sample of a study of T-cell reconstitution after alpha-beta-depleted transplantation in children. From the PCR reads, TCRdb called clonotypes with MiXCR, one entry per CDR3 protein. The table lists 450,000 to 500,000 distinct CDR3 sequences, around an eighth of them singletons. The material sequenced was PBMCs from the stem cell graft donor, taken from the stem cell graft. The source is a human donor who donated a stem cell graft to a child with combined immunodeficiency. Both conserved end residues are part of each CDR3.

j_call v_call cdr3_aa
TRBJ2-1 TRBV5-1 CASSLGGLPNEQFF
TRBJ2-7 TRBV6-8 CASPKRQGASYEQYF
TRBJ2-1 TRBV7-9 CASPSEQFF
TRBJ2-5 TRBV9 CASSAGGGMETQYF
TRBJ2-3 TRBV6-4 CASWDYLTDTQYF
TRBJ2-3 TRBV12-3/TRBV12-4 CASSLGPPGADTQYF
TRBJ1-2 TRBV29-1 CSVRPQGSGYGYTF
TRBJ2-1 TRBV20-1 CSAREDDYNEQFF
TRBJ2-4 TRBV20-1 CSARVNIQYF
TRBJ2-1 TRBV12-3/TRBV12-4 CASSLIASFNEQFF
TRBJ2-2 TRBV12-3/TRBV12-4 CASGMDSTTGELFF
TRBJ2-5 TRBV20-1 CSASGGGETQYF
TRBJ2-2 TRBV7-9 CASSFLGQSGELFF
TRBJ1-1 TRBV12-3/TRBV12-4 CASSLAGGRAEAFF
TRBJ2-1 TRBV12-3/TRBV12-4 CASSPSGRPIGDEQFF
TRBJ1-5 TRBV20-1 CSTRVTGDQPQHF
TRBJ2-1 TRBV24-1 CATSDNPGGRSLRNEQFF
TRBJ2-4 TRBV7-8 CASSSGLAGGMAKNIQYF
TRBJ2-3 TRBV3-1 CASSPHASGSTDTQYF
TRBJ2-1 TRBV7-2 CASSLAGLVFNEQFF
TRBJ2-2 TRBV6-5 CASTLTHEQGTGELFF
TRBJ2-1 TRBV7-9 CASSYGTVNEQFF
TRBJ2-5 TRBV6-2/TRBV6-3 CASRNWETQYF
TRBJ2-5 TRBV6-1 CASSGLAGDQETQYF
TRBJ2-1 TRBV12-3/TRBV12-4 CASSLIVKDNEQFF
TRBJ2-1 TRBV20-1 CSARPGTGDSNEQFF
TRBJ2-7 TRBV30 CAWNSPSYEQYF
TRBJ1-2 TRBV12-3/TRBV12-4 CASSFGTHGYTF
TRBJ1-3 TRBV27 CASSLFGPNPSGNTIYF
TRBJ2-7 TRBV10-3 CAIMSGASYEQYF
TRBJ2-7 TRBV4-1 CASSQVKGASEQYF
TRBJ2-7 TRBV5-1 CASSIRDRGLEQYF
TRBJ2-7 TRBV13 CASSPATSRAQYF
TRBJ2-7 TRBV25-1 CASSENSHEQYF
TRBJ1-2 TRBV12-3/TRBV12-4 CASSFTPGYGYTF
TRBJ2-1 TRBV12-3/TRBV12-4 CASKGWGNEQFF
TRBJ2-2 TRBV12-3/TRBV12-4 CASSEAGSTGELFF
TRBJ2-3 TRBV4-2 CASSPDSSNTQYF
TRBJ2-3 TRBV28 CASSLLAGSNTQYF
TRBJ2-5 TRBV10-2 CASSARGRERQETQYF
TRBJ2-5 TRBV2 CASSEGTTSVETQYF
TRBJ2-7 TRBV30 CAWSGDRQYEQYF
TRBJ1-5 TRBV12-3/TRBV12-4 CASSFGGPFSNQPQHF
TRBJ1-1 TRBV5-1 CASSLARGPGDTEAFF
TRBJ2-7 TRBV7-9 CASSRGTNYEQYF
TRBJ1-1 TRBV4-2 CASSHRGGQPNTEAFF